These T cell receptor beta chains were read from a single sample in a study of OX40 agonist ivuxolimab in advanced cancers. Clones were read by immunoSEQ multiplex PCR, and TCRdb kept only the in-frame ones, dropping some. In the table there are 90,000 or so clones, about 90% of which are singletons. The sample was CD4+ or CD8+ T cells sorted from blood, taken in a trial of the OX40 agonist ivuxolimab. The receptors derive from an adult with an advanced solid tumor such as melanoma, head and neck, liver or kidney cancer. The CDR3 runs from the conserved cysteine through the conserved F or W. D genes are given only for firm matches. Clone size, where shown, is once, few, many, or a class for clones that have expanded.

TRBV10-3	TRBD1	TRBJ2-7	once	CATGTGAYEQYF	TGTGCCACGGGGACAGGAGCCTACGAGCAGTACTTC
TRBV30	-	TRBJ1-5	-	CAWNEGFLSNQPQHF	TGTGCCTGGAACGAAGGATTTTTGAGCAATCAGCCCCAGCATTTT
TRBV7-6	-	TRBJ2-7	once	CASTKPGHDEQYF	TGTGCCAGCACCAAGCCGGGACACGACGAGCAGTACTTC
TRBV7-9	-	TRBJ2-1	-	CATGLPRYNEQFF	TGTGCCACGGGACTCCCTCGGTACAATGAGCAGTTCTTC
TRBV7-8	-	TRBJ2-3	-	CASSYLATENTDTQYF	TGTGCCAGCAGCTATCTAGCGACAGAGAACACAGATACGCAGTATTTT
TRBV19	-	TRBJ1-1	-	CASSLSPDGYTEAFF	TGTGCCAGTAGTCTGTCCCCCGACGGGTACACTGAAGCTTTCTTT
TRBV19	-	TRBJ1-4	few	CASSMYYEKLFF	TGTGCCAGTAGTATGTACTATGAAAAACTGTTTTTT
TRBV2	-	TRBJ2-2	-	CASSEARANTGELFF	TGTGCCAGCAGTGAAGCGCGGGCCAACACCGGGGAGCTGTTTTTT
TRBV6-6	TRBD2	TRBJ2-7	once	CASSYGEGPYEQYF	TGTGCCAGCAGTTATGGGGAGGGTCCCTACGAGCAGTACTTC
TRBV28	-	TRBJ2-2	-	CASKMLGQMRGPTGELFF	TGTGCCAGCAAGATGCTGGGGCAGATGCGGGGGCCCACCGGGGAGCTGTTTTTT
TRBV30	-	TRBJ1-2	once	CAWMTTDRNYGYTF	TGTGCCTGGATGACGACAGATCGAAACTATGGCTACACCTTC
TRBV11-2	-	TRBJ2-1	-	CASSTFSTAYNEQFF	TGTGCCAGCAGTACCTTCTCGACTGCTTACAATGAGCAGTTCTTC
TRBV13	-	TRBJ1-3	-	CASSFGDRNTIYF	TGTGCCAGCAGCTTCGGAGATCGAAACACCATATATTTT
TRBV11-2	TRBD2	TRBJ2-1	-	CASSLGREGQFF	TGTGCCAGCAGCTTAGGAAGGGAGGGCCAGTTCTTC